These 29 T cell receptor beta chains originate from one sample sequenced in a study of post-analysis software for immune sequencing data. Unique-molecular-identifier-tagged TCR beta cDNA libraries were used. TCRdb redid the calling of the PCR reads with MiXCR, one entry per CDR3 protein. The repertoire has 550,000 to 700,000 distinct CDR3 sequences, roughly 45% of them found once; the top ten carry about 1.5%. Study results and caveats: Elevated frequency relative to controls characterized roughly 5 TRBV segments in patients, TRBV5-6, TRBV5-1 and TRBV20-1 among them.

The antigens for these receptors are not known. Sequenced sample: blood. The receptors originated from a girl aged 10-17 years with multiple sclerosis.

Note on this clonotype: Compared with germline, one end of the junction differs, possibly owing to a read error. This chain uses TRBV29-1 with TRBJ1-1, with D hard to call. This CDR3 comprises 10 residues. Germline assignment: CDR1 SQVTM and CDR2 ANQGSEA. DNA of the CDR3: TGCAACGTTAAGTACACTGAAGCTTTCTTT. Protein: CNVKYTEAFF.

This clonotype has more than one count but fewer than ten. The CDR3 loop is CASSWRVTGSSYNEQFF. CDR3 coding DNA: TGTGCCAGCAGCTGGCGGGTTACAGGGAGCTCCTACAATGAGCAGTTCTTC. This chain connects TRBV11-3 to TRBJ2-1; TRBD1 is a possible D gene (6 bases). The germline CDR1 and CDR2 sequences are SGHNT and YENEEA. V was cut by 4 bases and J by 0 bases, with 16 bases left in between. The CDR3 runs 17 residues.

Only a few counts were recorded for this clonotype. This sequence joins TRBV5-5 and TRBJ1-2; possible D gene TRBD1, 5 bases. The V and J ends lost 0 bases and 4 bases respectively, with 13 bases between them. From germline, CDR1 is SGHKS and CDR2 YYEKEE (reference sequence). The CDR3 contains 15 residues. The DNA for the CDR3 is TGTGCCAGCAGCTTGGAGCGGGGGAGAGTCTATGGCTACACCTTC. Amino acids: CASSLERGRVYGYTF.

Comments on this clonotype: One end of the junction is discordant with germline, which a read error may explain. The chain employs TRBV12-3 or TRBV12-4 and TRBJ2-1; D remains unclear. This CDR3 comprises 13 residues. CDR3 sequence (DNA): TGCGCCAGCAGTTTAAACTGGGACAATGAGCAGTTCTTC. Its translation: CASSLNWDNEQFF.

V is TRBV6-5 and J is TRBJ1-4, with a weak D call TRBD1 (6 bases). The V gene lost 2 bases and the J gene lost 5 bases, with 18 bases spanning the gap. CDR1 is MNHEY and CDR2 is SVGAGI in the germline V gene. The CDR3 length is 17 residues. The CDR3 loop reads CASSYGQRSKRNEKLFF. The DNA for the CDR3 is TGTGCCAGCAGTTACGGACAGCGGTCGAAACGAAATGAAAAACTGTTTTTT.

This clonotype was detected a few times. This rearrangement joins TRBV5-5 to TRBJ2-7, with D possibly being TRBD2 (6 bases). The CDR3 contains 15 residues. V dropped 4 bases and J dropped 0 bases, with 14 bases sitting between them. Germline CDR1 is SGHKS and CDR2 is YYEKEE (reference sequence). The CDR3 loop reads CASSPGLPNSYEQYF. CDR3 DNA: TGTGCCAGCAGCCCGGGACTTCCTAACTCCTACGAGCAGTACTTC.

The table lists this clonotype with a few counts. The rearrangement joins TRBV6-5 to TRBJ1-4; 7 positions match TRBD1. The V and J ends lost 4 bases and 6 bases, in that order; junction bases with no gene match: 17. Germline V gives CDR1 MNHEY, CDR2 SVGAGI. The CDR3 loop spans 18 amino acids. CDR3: CASSSFNEPGGKDEKLFF. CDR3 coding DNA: TGTGCCAGCAGTTCCTTCAATGAGCCAGGGGGTAAAGATGAAAAACTGTTTTTT.

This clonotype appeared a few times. CDR3 nucleotides: TGTGCCAGCAGCCCTCGACTAGCGGGGGCAGGGGATACGCAGTATTTT. Translation gives CASSPRLAGAGDTQYF. V usage is TRBV9 and J usage is TRBJ2-3; TRBD2 matches 12 bases. Germline V gene sequence: CDR1 SGDLS, CDR2 YYNGEE. The CDR3 consists of 16 residues. V lost 4 bases to trimming and J lost 6 bases; unmatched junction nucleotides: 9.

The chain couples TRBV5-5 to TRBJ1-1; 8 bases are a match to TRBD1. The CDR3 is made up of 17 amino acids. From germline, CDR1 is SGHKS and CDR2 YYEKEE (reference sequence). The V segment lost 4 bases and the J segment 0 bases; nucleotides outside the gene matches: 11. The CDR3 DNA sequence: TGTGCCAGCAGCCAATGGACCCAGGGGGCGATGAACACTGAAGCTTTCTTT. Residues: CASSQWTQGAMNTEAFF.

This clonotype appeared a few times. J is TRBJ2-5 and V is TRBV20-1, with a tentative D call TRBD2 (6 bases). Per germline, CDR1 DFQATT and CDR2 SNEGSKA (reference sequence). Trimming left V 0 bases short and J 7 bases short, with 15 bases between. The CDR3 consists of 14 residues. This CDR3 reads CSARDHRDSRTQYF. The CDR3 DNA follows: TGCAGTGCTAGAGACCACCGGGACTCAAGGACCCAGTACTTC.

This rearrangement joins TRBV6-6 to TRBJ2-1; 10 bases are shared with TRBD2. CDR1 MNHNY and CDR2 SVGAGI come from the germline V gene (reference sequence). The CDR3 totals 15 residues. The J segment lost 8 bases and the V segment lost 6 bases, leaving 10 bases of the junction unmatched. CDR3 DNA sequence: TGTGCCAGCAGAACCAGCGGGGGGGCCGTCGATGAGCAGTTCTTC. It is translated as CASRTSGGAVDEQFF.

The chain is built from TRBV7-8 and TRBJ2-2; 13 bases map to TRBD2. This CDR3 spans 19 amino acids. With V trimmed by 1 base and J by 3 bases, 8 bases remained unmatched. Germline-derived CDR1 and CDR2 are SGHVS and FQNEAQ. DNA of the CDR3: TGTGCCAGCAGCTTAGAGGGACTAGCGGGACCGTTGGACACCGGGGAGCTGTTTTTT. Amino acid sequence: CASSLEGLAGPLDTGELFF.

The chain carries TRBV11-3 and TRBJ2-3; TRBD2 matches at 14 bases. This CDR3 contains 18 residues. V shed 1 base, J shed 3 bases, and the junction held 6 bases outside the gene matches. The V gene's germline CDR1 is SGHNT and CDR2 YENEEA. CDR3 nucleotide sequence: TGTGCCAGCAGCTTAGCCCTCGGACTAGCGGGAGGAACAGATACGCAGTATTTT. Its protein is CASSLALGLAGGTDTQYF.

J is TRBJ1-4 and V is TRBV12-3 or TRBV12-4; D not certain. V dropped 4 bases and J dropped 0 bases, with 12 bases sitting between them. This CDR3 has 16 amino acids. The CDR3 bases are TGTGCCAGCAGTTCCTTGGACCATGCAACTAATGAAAAACTGTTTTTT. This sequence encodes CASSSLDHATNEKLFF.

CDR3 residues: CSATGTVNTGELFF. The CDR3 nucleotides are TGCAGTGCTACGGGGACGGTGAACACCGGGGAGCTGTTTTTT. The gene calls are TRBV20-1 and TRBJ2-2, with D perhaps given as TRBD1 or TRBD2 (5 bases each). The V gene lost 4 bases and the J gene lost 1 base, with 10 bases spanning the gap. CDR3 length equals 14 residues. Germline assignment: CDR1 DFQATT and CDR2 SNEGSKA (reference sequence).

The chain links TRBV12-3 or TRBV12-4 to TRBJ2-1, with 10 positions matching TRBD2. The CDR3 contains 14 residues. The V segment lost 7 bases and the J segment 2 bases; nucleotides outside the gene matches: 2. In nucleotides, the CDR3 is TGTGCCAGCACCGGACTAGCGGCCTACAATGAGCAGTTCTTC. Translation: CASTGLAAYNEQFF.

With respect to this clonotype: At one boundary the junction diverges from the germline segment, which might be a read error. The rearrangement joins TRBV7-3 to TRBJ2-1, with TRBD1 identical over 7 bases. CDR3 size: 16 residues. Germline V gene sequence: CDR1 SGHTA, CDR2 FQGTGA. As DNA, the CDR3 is TGTGCCGGCAGCTCCGAGGGGGCCGGACCGCCTGTTGAGCAGTTCTTC. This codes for CAGSSEGAGPPVEQFF.

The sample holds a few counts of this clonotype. The DNA of the CDR3 is TGCGCCAGCAGCTTGGTGCCGGGTAGCACAGATACGCAGTATTTT. This encodes CASSLVPGSTDTQYF. The rearrangement uses TRBV5-1 and TRBJ2-3; D remains ambiguous. The germline V gene encodes CDR1 SGHRS and CDR2 YFSETQ. V gave up 0 bases and J gave up 0 bases, with 8 bases separating them. This CDR3 spans 15 amino acids.

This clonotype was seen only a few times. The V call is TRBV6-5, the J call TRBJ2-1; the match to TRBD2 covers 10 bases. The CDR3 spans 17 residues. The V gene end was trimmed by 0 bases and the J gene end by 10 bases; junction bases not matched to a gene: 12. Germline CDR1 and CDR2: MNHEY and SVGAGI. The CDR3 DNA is TGTGCCAGCAGTTACTCCTCCCGGACTAGCGGAACCCCCGAGCAGTTCTTC. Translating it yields CASSYSSRTSGTPEQFF.

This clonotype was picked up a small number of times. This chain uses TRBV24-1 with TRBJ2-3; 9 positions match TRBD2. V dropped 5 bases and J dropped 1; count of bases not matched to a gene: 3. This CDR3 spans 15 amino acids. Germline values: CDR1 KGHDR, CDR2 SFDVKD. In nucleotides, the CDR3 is TGTGCCACCAGTGCTGGCGGGAGGGGCACAGATACGCAGTATTTT. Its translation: CATSAGGRGTDTQYF.

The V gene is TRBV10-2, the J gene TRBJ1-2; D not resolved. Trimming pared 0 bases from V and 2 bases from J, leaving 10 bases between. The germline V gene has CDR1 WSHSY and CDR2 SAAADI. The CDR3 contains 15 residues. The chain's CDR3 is CASSESLSGNYGYTF. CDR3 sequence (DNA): TGCGCCAGCAGTGAGTCCCTATCCGGGAACTATGGCTACACCTTC.

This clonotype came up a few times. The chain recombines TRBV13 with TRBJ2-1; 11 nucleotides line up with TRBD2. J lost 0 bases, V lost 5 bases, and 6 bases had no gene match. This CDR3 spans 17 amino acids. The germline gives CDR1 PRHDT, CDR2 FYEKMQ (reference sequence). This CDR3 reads CASSEGLAASSYNEQFF. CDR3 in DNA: TGTGCCAGCAGCGAGGGACTAGCGGCCAGCTCCTACAATGAGCAGTTCTTC.

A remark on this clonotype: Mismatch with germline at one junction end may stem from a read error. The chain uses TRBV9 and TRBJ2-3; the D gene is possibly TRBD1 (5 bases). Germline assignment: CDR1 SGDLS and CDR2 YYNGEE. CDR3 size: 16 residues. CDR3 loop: CACRPLGARPPDAQYF. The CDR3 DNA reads TGTGCCTGCAGACCCCTAGGGGCCAGGCCCCCGGATGCGCAGTATTTT.

The CDR3, as DNA: TGTGCCAGCAGTTTAAGTGGATACGGCACCGGGGAGCTGTTTTTT. It yields the protein CASSLSGYGTGELFF. This chain connects TRBV12-3 or TRBV12-4 to TRBJ2-2; no definite D call. V lost 2 bases and J lost 4, with 11 bases in between. The CDR3 covers 15 residues.

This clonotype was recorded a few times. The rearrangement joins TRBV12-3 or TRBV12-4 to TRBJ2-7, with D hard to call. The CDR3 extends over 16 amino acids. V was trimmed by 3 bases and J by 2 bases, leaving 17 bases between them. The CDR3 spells CASSFGTRRDPYEQYF. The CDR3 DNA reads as TGTGCCAGCAGTTTTGGTACCAGGCGTGACCCCTACGAGCAGTACTTC.

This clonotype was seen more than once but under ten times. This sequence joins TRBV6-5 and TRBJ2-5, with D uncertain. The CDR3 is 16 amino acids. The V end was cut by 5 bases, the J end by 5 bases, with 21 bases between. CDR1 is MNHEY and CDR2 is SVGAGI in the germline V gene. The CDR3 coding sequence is TGTGCCAGCAGTCCGCTTGGGTCCTCGCTCAAGGAGACCCAGTACTTC. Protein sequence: CASSPLGSSLKETQYF.

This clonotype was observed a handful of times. For the CDR3, the DNA is TGTGCCATCGAAGGGGACGGCGTATATGGCTACACCTTC. This codes for CAIEGDGVYGYTF. The chain is built from TRBV6-6 and TRBJ1-2; D is perhaps TRBD1 (5 bases). Trimming removed 10 bases at V and 5 bases at J, with 17 bases between. The length of the CDR3 is 13 residues. The germline CDR1 and CDR2 sequences are MNHNY and SVGAGI (reference sequence).

The CDR3 coding sequence is TGTGCCAGCAGCTTGCTGGGAGAAAGGAAAGAGACCCAGTACTTC. As protein: CASSLLGERKETQYF. The rearrangement links TRBV5-4 to TRBJ2-5; weak D call: TRBD2 (5 bases). The CDR3 has 15 residues. V lost 1 base, J lost 3 bases, and 13 bases lay in between. From germline, CDR1 is SGHNT and CDR2 YYREEE (reference sequence).

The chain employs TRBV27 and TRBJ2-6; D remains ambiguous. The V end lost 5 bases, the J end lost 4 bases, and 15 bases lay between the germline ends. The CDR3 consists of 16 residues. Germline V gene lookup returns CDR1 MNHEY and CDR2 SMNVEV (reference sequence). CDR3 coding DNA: TGTGCCAGCAGTCTCCTGACGCAGGCAGGGGCCAACGTCCTGACTTTC. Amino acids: CASSLLTQAGANVLTF. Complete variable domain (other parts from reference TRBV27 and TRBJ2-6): EAQVTQNPRYLITVTGKKLTVTCSQNMNHEYMSWYRQDPGLGLRQIYYSMNVEVTDKGDVPEGYKVSRKEKRNFPLILESPSPNQTSLYFCASSLLTQAGANVLTFGAGSRLTVL.